This TCR beta chain is drawn from a study of cytomegalovirus exposure and HLA in healthy donors. PCR employed 60 Vbeta and 13 Jbeta primers. Clones were sequenced by immunoSEQ multiplex PCR, and TCRdb holds only the in-frame ones, with some missing. Found here are 140,000 to 150,000 clones, 88% of them singletons; the top ten hold 0.45% to 0.6%. The CDR3 sequence is 17 residues long. This receptor was identified in a woman aged 40 to 50 in good health and CMV-seronegative. V usage is TRBV21-1 and J usage is TRBJ1-5. TRBV21-1 is flagged as a pseudogene. The sample comprised PBMCs. The DNA for the CDR3 is TGTGCCAGCAGCAAAACGAAGCCGTCTTATAGCAATCAGCCCCAGCATTTT. Translating gives CASSKTKPSYSNQPQHF.